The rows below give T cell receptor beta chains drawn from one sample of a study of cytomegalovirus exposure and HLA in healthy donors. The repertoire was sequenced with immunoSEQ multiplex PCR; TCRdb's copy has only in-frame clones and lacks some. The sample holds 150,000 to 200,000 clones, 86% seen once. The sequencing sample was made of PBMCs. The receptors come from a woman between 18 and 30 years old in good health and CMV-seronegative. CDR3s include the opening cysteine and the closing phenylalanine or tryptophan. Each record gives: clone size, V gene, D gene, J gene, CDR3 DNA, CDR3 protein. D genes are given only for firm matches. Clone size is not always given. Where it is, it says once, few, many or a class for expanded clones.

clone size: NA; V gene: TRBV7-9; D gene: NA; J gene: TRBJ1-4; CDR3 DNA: TGTGCCAGCAGCTTAGTGCCGGGTGAAAAACTGTTTTTT; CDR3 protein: CASSLVPGEKLFF
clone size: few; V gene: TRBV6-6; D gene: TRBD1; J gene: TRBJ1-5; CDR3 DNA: TGTGCCAGCAGTCCTAACTTCTCCGGGACAGGACAGCATTTT; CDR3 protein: CASSPNFSGTGQHF
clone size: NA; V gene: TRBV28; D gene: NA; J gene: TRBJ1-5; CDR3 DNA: TGTGCCAGCAGAACAGGGTGGGAGAATCAGCCCCAGCATTTT; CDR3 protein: CASRTGWENQPQHF
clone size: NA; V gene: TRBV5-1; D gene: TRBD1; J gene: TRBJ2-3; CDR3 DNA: TGCGCCAGCAGCTCCGGGACAGCCACAGATACGCAGTATTTT; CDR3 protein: CASSSGTATDTQYF
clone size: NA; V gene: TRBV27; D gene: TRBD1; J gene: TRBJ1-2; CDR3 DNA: TGTGCCACCCCTCGTGGGGACAGGGTCCGAGGCTACACCTTC; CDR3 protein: CATPRGDRVRGYTF
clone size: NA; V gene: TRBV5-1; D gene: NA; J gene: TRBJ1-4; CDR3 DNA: TGCGCCAGCAGCTTAGTACAGGCGTCTGGGGAAAAACTGTTTTTT; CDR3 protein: CASSLVQASGEKLFF
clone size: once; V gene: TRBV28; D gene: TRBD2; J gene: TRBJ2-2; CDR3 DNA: TGTGCCAGCAGTTTAGCGGGGGAGGGCACCGGGGAGCTGTTTTTT; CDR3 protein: CASSLAGEGTGELFF
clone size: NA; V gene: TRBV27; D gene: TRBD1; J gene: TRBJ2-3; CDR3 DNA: TGTGCCAGCAGTTTAGGGACAGGGGAATTGACAGATACGCAGTATTTT; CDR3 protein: CASSLGTGELTDTQYF
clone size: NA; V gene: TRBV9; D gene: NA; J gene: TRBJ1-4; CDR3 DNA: TGTGCCAGCAGCGCATCTTGGCGGCGGAAGAATGAAAAACTGTTTTTT; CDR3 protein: CASSASWRRKNEKLFF
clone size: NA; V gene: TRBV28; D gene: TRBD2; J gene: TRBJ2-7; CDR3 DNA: TGTGCCAGCCCTCCCCTGGGGGAGGGAAGCTCCTACGAGCAGTACTTC; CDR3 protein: CASPPLGEGSSYEQYF
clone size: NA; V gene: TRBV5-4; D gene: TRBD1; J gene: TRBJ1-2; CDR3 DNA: TGTGCCAGCAGCTTAGTGACAGGGGGAAACTATGGCTACACCTTC; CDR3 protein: CASSLVTGGNYGYTF
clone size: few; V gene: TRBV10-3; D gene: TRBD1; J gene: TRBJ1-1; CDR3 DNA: TGTGCCACGTCCGCAGGGGGCGGCCTAGGCACTGAAGCTTTCTTT; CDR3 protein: CATSAGGGLGTEAFF
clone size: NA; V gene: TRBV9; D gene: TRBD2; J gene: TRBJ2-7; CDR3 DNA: TGTGCCAGCAGCGTAGGGGGGACTAGCAGCTACGAGCAGTACTTC; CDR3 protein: CASSVGGTSSYEQYF
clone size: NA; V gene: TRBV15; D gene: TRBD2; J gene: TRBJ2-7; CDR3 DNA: TGTGCCACCAGCAGAGGTCAGCGGGAGGGCTACGAGCAGTACTTC; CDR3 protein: CATSRGQREGYEQYF
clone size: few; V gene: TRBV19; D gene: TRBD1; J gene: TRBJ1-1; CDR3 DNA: TGTGCCAGTAGTAATGGAGACAGGGGGATCACTGAAGCTTTCTTT; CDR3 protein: CASSNGDRGITEAFF
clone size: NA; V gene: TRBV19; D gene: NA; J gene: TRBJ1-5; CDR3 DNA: TGTGCCAGTAGTGAAGCCTGGACGGGGTACCAGCCCCAGCATTTT; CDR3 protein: CASSEAWTGYQPQHF
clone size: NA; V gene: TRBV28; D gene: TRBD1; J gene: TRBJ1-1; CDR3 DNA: TGTGCCAGCAGTACCGGACAGGGGATGGGGAACACTGAAGCTTTCTTT; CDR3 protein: CASSTGQGMGNTEAFF
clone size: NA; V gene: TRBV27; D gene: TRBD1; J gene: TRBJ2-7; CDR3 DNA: TGTGCCAGCAGGCTCGGACAGGGGGCGGGCGAGCAGTACTTC; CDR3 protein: CASRLGQGAGEQYF
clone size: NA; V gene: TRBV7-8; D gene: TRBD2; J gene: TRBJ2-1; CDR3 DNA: TGTGCCAGCAGCGTCCCGGGACTAGCGGGAGTAACCTACAATGAGCAGTTCTTC; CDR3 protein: CASSVPGLAGVTYNEQFF
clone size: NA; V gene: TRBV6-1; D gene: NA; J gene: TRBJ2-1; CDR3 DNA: TGTGCCAGCAGTGGCGACAGCTGGTTGAGTGAGCAGTTCTTC; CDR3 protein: CASSGDSWLSEQFF
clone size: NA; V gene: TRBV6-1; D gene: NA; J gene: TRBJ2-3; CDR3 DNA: TGTGCCAGCCGGTTCCGGGAGTCCGGGGCCGATACGCAGTATTTT; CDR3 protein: CASRFRESGADTQYF
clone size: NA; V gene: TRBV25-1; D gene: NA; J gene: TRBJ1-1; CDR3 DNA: TGTGCCAGCAGCGCACAAACTCAGGGGACTGAAGCTTTCTTT; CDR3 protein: CASSAQTQGTEAFF
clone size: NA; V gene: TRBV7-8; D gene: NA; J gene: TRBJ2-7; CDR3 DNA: TGTGCCAGCAGCCCCGCCTACGAGCAGTACTTC; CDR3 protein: CASSPAYEQYF
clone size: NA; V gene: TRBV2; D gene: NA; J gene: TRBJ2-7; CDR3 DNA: TGTGCCAGCAGTGGGACTTTCCTCTCCTACGAGCAGTACTTC; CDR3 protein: CASSGTFLSYEQYF
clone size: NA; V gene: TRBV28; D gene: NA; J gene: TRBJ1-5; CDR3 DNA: TGTGCCAGCACGGAGACTGTCTATAGCAATCAGCCCCAGCATTTT; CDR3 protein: CASTETVYSNQPQHF
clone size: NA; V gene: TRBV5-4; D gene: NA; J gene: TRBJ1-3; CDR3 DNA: TGTGCCAGCAGCTCCGGACTTGCAAACACCATATATTTT; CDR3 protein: CASSSGLANTIYF
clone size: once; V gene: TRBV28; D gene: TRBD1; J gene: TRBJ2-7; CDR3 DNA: TGTGCCAGCAGTCCCGATTGGGACAGGGCGGGGGAGCAGTACTTC; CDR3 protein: CASSPDWDRAGEQYF